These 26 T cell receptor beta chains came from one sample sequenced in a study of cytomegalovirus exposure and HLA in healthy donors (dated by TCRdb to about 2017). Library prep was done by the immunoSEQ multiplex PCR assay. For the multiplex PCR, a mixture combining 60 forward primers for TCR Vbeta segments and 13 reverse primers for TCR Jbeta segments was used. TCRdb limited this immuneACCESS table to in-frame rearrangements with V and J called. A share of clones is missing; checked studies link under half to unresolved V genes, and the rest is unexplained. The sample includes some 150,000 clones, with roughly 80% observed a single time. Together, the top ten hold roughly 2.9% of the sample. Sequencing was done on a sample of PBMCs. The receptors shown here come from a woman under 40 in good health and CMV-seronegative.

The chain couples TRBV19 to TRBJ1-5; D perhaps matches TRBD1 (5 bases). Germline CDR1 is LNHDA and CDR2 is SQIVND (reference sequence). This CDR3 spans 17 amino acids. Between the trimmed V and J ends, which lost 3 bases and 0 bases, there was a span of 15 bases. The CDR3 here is CASSILGGADSNQPQHF. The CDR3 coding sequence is TGTGCCAGTAGTATTTTGGGAGGGGCCGATAGCAATCAGCCCCAGCATTTT. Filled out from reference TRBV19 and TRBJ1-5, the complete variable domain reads DGGITQSPKYLFRKEGQNVTLSCEQNLNHDAMYWYRQDPGQGLRLIYYSQIVNDFQKGDIAEGYSVSREKKESFPLTVTSAQKNPTAFYLCASSILGGADSNQPQHFGDGTRLSIL.

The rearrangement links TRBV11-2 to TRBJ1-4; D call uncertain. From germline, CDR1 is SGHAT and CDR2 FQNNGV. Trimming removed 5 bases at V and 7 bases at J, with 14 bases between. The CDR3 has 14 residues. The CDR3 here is CASSLLGSGEKLFF. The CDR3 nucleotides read TGTGCCAGCAGCCTCTTAGGATCGGGTGAAAAACTGTTTTTT.

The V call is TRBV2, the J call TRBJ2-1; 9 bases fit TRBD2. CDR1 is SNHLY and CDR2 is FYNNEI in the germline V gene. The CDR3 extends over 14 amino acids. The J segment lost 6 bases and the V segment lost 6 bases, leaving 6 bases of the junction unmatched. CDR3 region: CASRGLASVNEQFF. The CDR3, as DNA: TGTGCCAGCAGGGGACTAGCAAGTGTCAATGAGCAGTTCTTC.

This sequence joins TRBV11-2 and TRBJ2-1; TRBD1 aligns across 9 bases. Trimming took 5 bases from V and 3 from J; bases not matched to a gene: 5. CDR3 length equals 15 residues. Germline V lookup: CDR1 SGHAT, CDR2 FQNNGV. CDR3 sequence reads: CASSPDRGSYNEQFF. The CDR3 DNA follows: TGTGCCAGCAGCCCCGACAGGGGGAGCTACAATGAGCAGTTCTTC.

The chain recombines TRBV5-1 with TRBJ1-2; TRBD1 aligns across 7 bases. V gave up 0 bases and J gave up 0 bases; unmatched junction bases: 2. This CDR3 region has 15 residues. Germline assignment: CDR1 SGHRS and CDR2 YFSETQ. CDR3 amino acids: CASSLDGTANYGYTF. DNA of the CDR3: TGCGCCAGCAGCTTGGATGGGACAGCTAACTATGGCTACACCTTC.

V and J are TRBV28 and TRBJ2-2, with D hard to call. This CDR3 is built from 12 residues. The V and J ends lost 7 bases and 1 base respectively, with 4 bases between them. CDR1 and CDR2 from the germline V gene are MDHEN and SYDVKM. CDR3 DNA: TGTGCCAGCACACTGAACACCGGGGAGCTGTTTTTT. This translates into CASTLNTGELFF.

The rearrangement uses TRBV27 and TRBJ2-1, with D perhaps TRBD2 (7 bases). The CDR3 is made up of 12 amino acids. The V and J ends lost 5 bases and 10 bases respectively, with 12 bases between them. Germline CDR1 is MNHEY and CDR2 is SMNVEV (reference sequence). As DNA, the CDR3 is TGTGCCAGCAGTCGGGGGGCCGGGGAGCAGTTCTTC. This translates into CASSRGAGEQFF.

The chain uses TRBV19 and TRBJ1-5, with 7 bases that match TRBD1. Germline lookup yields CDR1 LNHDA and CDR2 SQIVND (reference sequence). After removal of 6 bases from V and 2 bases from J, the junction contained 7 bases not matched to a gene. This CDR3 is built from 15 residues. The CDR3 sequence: CASSTGVWGNQPQHF. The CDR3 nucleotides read TGTGCCAGTAGCACAGGGGTTTGGGGCAATCAGCCCCAGCATTTT.

For the CDR3, the DNA is TGTGCCAGCAGTCCGCCAGGTCATCAGCCCCAGCATTTT. It translates to CASSPPGHQPQHF. The rearrangement links TRBV28 to TRBJ1-5, with D uncertain. The germline V gene has CDR1 MDHEN and CDR2 SYDVKM. This CDR3 region has 13 residues. Deletions cut 5 bases from V and 5 bases from J, with 10 bases between. The full variable domain, rest sourced from reference TRBV28 and TRBJ1-5, is DVKVTQSSRYLVKRTGEKVFLECVQDMDHENMFWYRQDPGLGLRLIYFSYDVKMKEKGDIPEGYSVSREKKERFSLILESASTNQTSMYLCASSPPGHQPQHFGDGTRLSIL.

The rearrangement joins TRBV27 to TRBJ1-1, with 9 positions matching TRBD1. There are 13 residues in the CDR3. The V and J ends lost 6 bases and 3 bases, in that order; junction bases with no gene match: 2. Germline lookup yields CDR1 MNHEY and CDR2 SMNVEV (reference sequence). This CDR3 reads CASRTGGYTEAFF. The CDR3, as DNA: TGTGCCAGCAGAACAGGGGGCTACACTGAAGCTTTCTTT.

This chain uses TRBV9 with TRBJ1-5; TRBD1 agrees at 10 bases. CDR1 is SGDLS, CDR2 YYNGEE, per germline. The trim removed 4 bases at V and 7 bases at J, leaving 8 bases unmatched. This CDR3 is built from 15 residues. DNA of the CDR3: TGTGCCAGCAGCTCGGACGGGACAGGGGTGCAGCCCCAGCATTTT. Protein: CASSSDGTGVQPQHF.

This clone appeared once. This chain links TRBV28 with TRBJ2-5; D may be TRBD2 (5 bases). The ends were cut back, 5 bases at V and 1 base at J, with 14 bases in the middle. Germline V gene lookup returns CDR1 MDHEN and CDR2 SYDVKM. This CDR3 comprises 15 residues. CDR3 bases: TGTGCCAGCAGTCGGAGGTTGGGGATCCAAGAGACCCAGTACTTC. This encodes CASSRRLGIQETQYF. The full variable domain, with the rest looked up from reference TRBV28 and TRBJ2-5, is DVKVTQSSRYLVKRTGEKVFLECVQDMDHENMFWYRQDPGLGLRLIYFSYDVKMKEKGDIPEGYSVSREKKERFSLILESASTNQTSMYLCASSRRLGIQETQYFGPGTRLLVL.

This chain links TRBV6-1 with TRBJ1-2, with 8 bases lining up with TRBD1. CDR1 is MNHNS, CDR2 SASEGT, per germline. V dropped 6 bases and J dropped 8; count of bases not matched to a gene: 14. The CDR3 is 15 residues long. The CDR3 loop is CASRGFRQGAIGYTF. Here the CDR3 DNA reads TGTGCCAGCAGGGGGTTCAGGCAGGGGGCGATCGGCTACACCTTC.

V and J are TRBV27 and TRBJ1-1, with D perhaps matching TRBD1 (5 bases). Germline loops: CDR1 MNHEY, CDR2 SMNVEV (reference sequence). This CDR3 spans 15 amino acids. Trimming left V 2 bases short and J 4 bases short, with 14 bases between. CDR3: CASSLREGRVTEAFF. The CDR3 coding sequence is TGTGCCAGCAGTTTACGAGAAGGCAGGGTCACTGAAGCTTTCTTT.

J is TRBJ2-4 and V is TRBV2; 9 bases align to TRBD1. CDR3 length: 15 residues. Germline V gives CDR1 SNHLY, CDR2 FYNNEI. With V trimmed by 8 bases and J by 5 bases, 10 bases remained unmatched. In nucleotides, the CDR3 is TGTGCCAGCGGGGGACAGGGACAGTCAGAAAACATTCAGTACTTC. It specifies CASGGQGQSENIQYF.

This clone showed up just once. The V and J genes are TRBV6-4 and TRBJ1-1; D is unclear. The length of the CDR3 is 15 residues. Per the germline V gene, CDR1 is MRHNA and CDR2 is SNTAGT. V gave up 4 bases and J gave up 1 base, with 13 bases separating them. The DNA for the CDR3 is TGTGCCAGCAGTGCTTGGGGAGGTGGGAACACTGAAGCTTTCTTT. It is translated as CASSAWGGGNTEAFF.

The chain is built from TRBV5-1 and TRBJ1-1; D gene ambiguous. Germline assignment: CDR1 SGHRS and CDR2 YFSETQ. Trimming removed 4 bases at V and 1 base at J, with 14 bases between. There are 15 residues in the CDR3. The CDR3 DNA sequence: TGCGCCAGCAGCCCAAGGTCAGGTTCGAACACTGAAGCTTTCTTT. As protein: CASSPRSGSNTEAFF.

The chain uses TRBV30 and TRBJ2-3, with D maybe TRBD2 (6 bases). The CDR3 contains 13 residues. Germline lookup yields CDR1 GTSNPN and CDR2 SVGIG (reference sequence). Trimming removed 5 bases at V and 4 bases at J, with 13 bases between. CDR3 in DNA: TGTGCCTGGGGACTATCTTTGGCAGATACGCAGTATTTT. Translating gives CAWGLSLADTQYF.

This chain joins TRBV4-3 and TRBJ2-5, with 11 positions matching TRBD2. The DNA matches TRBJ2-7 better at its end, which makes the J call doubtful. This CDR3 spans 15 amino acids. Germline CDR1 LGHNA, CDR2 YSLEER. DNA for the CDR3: TGCGCCAGCAGCGAGCTAGCGGGGGGTCCTTACGAGCAGTACTTC. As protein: CASSELAGGPYEQYF.

For the CDR3, the DNA is TGTGCCAGCAGAGGGGGACAGGGAAACTACGAGCAGTACTTC. This encodes CASRGGQGNYEQYF. V gene TRBV6-5 combines with J gene TRBJ2-7, with TRBD1 identical over 9 bases. V dropped 6 bases and J dropped 3; count of bases not matched to a gene: 6. The CDR3 spans 14 residues. Germline V lookup: CDR1 MNHEY, CDR2 SVGAGI.

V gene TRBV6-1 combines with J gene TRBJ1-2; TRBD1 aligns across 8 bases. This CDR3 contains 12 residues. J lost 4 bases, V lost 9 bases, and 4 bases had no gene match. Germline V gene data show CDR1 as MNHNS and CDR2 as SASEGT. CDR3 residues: CASRDRPYGYTF. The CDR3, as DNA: TGTGCCAGTCGGGACAGGCCCTATGGCTACACCTTC.

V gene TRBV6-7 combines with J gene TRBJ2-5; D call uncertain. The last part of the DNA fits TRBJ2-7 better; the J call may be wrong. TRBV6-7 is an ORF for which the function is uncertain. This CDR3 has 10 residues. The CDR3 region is CASILIEQYF. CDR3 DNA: TGTGCCAGTATTTTAATCGAGCAGTACTTC.

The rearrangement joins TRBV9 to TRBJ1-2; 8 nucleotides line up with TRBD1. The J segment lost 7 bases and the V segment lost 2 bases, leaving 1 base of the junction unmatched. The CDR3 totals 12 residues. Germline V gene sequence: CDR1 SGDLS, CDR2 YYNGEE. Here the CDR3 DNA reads TGTGCCAGCAGCGTGGACAGGGCTGGCTACACCTTC. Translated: CASSVDRAGYTF.

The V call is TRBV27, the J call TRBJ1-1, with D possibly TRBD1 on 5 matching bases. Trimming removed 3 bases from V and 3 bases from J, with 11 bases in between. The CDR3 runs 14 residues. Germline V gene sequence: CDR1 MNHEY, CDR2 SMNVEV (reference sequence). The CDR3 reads CASSFGGVDTEAFF. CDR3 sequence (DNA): TGTGCCAGCAGTTTTGGAGGGGTAGACACTGAAGCTTTCTTT.

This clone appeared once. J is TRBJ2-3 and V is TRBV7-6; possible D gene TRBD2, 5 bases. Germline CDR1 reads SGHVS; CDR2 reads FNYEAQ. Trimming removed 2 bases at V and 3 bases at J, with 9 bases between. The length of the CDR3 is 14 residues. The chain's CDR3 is CASSLFTGTDTQYF. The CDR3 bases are TGTGCCAGCAGCTTATTCACGGGAACAGATACGCAGTATTTT. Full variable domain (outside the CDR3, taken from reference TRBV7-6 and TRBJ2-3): GAGVSQSPRYKVTKRGQDVALRCDPISGHVSLYWYRQALGQGPEFLTYFNYEAQQDKSGLPNDRFSAERPEGSISTLTIQRTEQRDSAMYRCASSLFTGTDTQYFGPGTRLTVL.

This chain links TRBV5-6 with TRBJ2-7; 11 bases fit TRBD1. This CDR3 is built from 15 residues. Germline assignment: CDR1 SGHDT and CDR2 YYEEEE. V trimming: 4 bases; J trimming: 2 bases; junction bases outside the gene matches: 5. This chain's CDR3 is CASSEPGQGAYEQYF. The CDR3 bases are TGTGCCAGCAGCGAACCGGGACAGGGGGCCTACGAGCAGTACTTC.